This is a list of T cell receptor beta chains from one sample in a study of blood T cells in healthy people across ages. TCRdb processed the 5' RACE reads anew with MiXCR; each CDR3 protein has one entry. The sample includes about 1.8 million distinct CDR3 sequences, about 50% of them seen just once. Sequencing was carried out using blood. The receptors derive from a woman between 40 and 50 years old in good health. Each CDR3 is given with its conserved first and last residue. D genes are given only for firm matches. The size entry is marked missing in some rows and otherwise reads once, few, many or a size class.

J gene	clone size	D gene	V gene	CDR3 protein	CDR3 DNA
TRBJ2-1	few	NA	TRBV20-1	CSARSRGRINEQFF	TGCAGTGCTAGAAGCAGGGGTCGCATCAATGAGCAGTTCTTC
TRBJ2-5	few	TRBD2	TRBV7-9	CASSPVEGASGDQETQYF	TGTGCCAGCAGCCCGGTTGAGGGGGCTAGCGGGGATCAAGAGACCCAGTACTTC
TRBJ2-7	many	NA	TRBV7-9	CASRLNYEQYF	TGTGCCAGCAGATTAAATTACGAGCAGTACTTC
TRBJ2-1	NA	TRBD2	TRBV12-3/TRBV12-4	CARSFGASGGRLDNEQFF	TGTGCCCGCAGTTTTGGGGCTAGCGGGGGGCGACTTGACAATGAGCAGTTCTTC
TRBJ2-3	once	NA	TRBV27	CASSLWVQGLGTDTQYF	TGTGCCAGCAGTTTATGGGTACAGGGTTTGGGGACAGATACGCAGTATTTT
TRBJ1-2	few	NA	TRBV4-3	CASSQESAGTGYTF	TGCGCCAGCAGCCAAGAATCCGCAGGGACTGGCTACACCTTC
TRBJ2-3	NA	TRBD2	TRBV29-1	CSVLGAGGGTDTQYF	TGCAGCGTCCTCGGCGCGGGAGGCGGAACAGATACGCAGTATTTT
TRBJ2-5	NA	NA	TRBV20-1	CSAPTGINQETQYF	TGCAGTGCCCCAACAGGGATCAACCAAGAGACCCAGTACTTC
TRBJ2-5	NA	NA	TRBV5-4	CASSPGGAGASFTKTQYF	TGTGCCAGCAGCCCTGGTGGGGCGGGGGCCTCGTTTACAAAGACCCAGTACTTC
TRBJ2-5	NA	TRBD2	TRBV20-1	CSAKRGLQETQYF	TGCAGTGCCAAGCGGGGTCTCCAAGAGACCCAGTACTTC
TRBJ1-5	few	TRBD1	TRBV10-3	CAISEDRVIGYGNQPQHF	TGTGCCATCAGTGAGGACAGGGTTATTGGGTATGGCAATCAGCCCCAGCATTTT
TRBJ2-3	NA	NA	TRBV7-2	CASSLAREDTQYF	TGTGCCAGCAGCTTAGCGCGAGAAGATACGCAGTATTTT
TRBJ2-7	NA	TRBD2	TRBV28	CASSPALAGVYNEQYF	TGTGCCAGCAGTCCGGCCCTAGCGGGGGTGTACAATGAGCAGTACTTC
TRBJ2-5	NA	TRBD2	TRBV7-9	CASSSPSRLAGKETQYF	TGTGCCAGCAGCTCCCCCTCCCGACTAGCGGGTAAAGAGACCCAGTACTTC
TRBJ1-2	NA	NA	TRBV12-3/TRBV12-4	CASSFPSGLTF	TGTGCCAGCAGTTTCCCCTCCGGTCTCACCTTC
TRBJ2-6	few	NA	TRBV7-2	CASEYSGANVLTF	TGTGCCAGCGAGTACTCTGGGGCCAACGTCCTGACTTTC
TRBJ2-3	NA	TRBD2	TRBV5-1	CASSLFFSGGTTDTQYF	TGCGCCAGCAGCTTGTTTTTTAGCGGGGGCACCACAGATACGCAGTATTTT
TRBJ2-7	NA	NA	TRBV28	CASRPGIPYEQYF	TGTGCCAGCAGGCCCGGGATCCCCTACGAGCAGTACTTC
TRBJ2-3	many	TRBD2	TRBV28	CASSSSGGAADTQYF	TGTGCCAGCAGCTCTAGCGGGGGGGCCGCAGATACGCAGTATTTT
TRBJ2-1	few	TRBD1	TRBV6-5	CASRQPGTGNNEQFF	TGTGCCAGCAGACAACCTGGGACAGGGAACAATGAGCAGTTCTTC
TRBJ1-2	NA	NA	TRBV6-2/TRBV6-3	CASSRPTGSNYGYTF	TGTGCCAGCAGTCGCCCCACGGGGTCTAACTATGGCTACACCTTC
TRBJ1-5	few	TRBD1	TRBV7-9	CASSQDRGYNQPQHF	TGTGCCAGCAGCCAAGACAGGGGGTACAATCAGCCCCAGCATTTT
TRBJ2-3	NA	NA	TRBV7-3	CASSRRGSSTDTQYF	TGTGCCAGCAGCCGGCGGGGCTCTAGCACAGATACGCAGTATTTT
TRBJ2-3	few	NA	TRBV6-5	CASSYGDRSTDTQYF	TGTGCCAGCAGTTACGGAGACAGGAGCACAGATACGCAGTATTTT
TRBJ2-5	NA	TRBD2	TRBV19	CASSKTSGDQETQYF	TGTGCCAGTAGCAAGACTAGCGGGGATCAAGAGACCCAGTACTTC
TRBJ1-6	NA	NA	TRBV4-3	CASSQDGQLNSPLHF	TGCGCCAGCAGCCAAGATGGGCAGCTTAATTCACCCCTCCACTTT
TRBJ2-7	many	NA	TRBV6-2/TRBV6-3	CASRGLYEQYF	TGTGCCAGCAGGGGTCTCTACGAGCAGTACTTC
TRBJ2-1	few	TRBD2	TRBV12-3/TRBV12-4	CAIERGGHRNEQFF	TGTGCCATCGAGCGGGGGGGCCATAGGAATGAGCAGTTCTTC
TRBJ2-5	NA	TRBD2	TRBV27	CASTRKASGGETQYF	TGTGCCAGCACCCGAAAGGCCAGCGGGGGGGAGACCCAGTACTTC
TRBJ2-5	few	TRBD2	TRBV14	CASSHLLAEGETQYF	TGTGCCAGCAGCCACCTACTAGCGGAAGGAGAGACCCAGTACTTC
TRBJ2-3	NA	NA	TRBV6-2/TRBV6-3	CASRHRQGTDTQYF	TGTGCCAGCAGACACAGACAGGGCACAGATACGCAGTATTTT
TRBJ2-1	few	NA	TRBV27	CASSSQEYNEQFF	TGTGCCAGCAGTTCACAGGAATACAATGAGCAGTTCTTC
TRBJ2-7	NA	NA	TRBV15	CATSRGGIEGYEQYF	TGTGCCACCAGCAGAGGTGGCATAGAAGGTTACGAGCAGTACTTC
TRBJ2-7	NA	NA	TRBV20-1	CSARPGGHEQYF	TGCAGTGCTAGACCAGGGGGGCACGAGCAGTACTTC
TRBJ2-7	once	NA	TRBV7-6	CASSLVGLPPSYEQYF	TGTGCCAGCAGCCTGGTGGGACTTCCACCGTCCTACGAGCAGTACTTC
TRBJ2-7	few	TRBD2	TRBV5-1	CASSLSPLAGSSYEQYF	TGCGCCAGCAGCCTATCCCCGCTAGCGGGGAGCTCCTACGAGCAGTACTTC
TRBJ2-4	few	TRBD2	TRBV5-1	CASSSDVGRDIQYF	TGCGCCAGCAGCTCCGACGTTGGGAGGGACATTCAGTACTTC
TRBJ2-5	NA	TRBD1	TRBV7-2	CASSAGQAQETQYF	TGTGCCAGCAGCGCGGGACAGGCCCAAGAGACCCAGTACTTC
TRBJ2-5	NA	NA	TRBV12-3/TRBV12-4	CASSVRGGIETQYF	TGTGCCAGCAGTGTACGGGGTGGAATAGAGACCCAGTACTTC
TRBJ2-5	NA	TRBD1	TRBV7-9	CASSRTGPRSETQYF	TGTGCCAGCAGCCGGACAGGTCCTCGTTCAGAGACCCAGTACTTC
TRBJ2-1	NA	NA	TRBV18	CASSTEAGYNEQFF	TGTGCCAGCTCCACCGAGGCAGGCTACAATGAGCAGTTCTTC
TRBJ1-4	NA	NA	TRBV12-3/TRBV12-4	CASSKQQGLSEKLFF	TGTGCCAGCAGTAAACAACAGGGATTAAGTGAAAAACTGTTTTTT
TRBJ2-1	few	NA	TRBV9	CASSVGALSSYNEQFF	TGTGCCAGCAGCGTAGGGGCTCTCTCCTCCTACAATGAGCAGTTCTTC
TRBJ2-3	NA	TRBD2	TRBV7-2	CASSYASSGGYTDTQYF	TGTGCCAGCAGCTATGCGTCTAGCGGGGGGTACACAGATACGCAGTATTTT
TRBJ2-1	few	TRBD1	TRBV12-3/TRBV12-4	CASRVDRVSYNEQFF	TGTGCCAGCAGGGTGGACAGGGTCTCCTACAATGAGCAGTTCTTC
TRBJ1-4	NA	NA	TRBV20-1	CSAHNREANEKLFF	TGCAGTGCCCATAACAGGGAAGCTAATGAAAAACTGTTTTTT
TRBJ2-1	NA	TRBD2	TRBV29-1	CSVALGAGGSYEQFF	TGCAGCGTTGCCCTTGGGGCGGGGGGCTCCTACGAGCAGTTCTTC
TRBJ2-3	few	TRBD2	TRBV7-9	CASIPTGGDTQYF	TGTGCCAGCATCCCTACGGGAGGTGATACGCAGTATTTT
TRBJ1-6	NA	NA	TRBV20-1	CSARDRGGKVNSPLHF	TGCAGTGCTAGAGATAGAGGAGGGAAGGTGAATTCACCCCTCCACTTT
TRBJ1-1	NA	NA	TRBV7-2	CASSIRWGTEAFF	TGTGCCAGCAGTATAAGGTGGGGCACTGAAGCTTTCTTT
TRBJ1-1	few	NA	TRBV20-1	CSARGGFSTEAFF	TGCAGTGCTCGCGGGGGTTTTAGCACTGAAGCTTTCTTT
TRBJ2-3	few	TRBD1	TRBV3-1	CASSQDPRGTDTQYF	TGTGCCAGCAGCCAAGATCCCAGGGGGACAGATACGCAGTATTTT
TRBJ2-7	NA	NA	TRBV4-3	CASSQVGWGLTSYEQYF	TGCGCCAGCAGCCAAGTCGGCTGGGGCCTGACATCCTACGAGCAGTACTTC
TRBJ2-5	NA	NA	TRBV9	CASSPTDTVEQHF	TGTGCCAGCAGCCCGACGGACACTGTCGAGCAGCACTTC